This T cell receptor beta chain derives from a study of T cell changes during pregnancy in multiple sclerosis. TCRdb keeps only in-frame clones here, not all; method: immunoSEQ multiplex PCR. The sample yields around 72,000 clones, about 90% seen once. Germline values: CDR1 LNHDA, CDR2 SQIVND (reference sequence). Trimming left V 6 bases short and J 2 bases short, with 13 bases between. The CDR3 extends over 14 amino acids. This receptor was identified in a female donor with multiple sclerosis, enrolled in a pregnancy study. This specimen was CD4+ T cells from peripheral blood mononuclear cells, taken before pregnancy. The rearrangement joins TRBV19 to TRBJ1-1; no firm D call. For the CDR3, the DNA is TGTGCCAGTAGAGCAGGAAAGCACAACACTGAAGCTTTCTTT. The encoded protein is CASRAGKHNTEAFF.